This entry is about one T cell receptor (beta chain). TCRdb itself ran the RT-PCR reads through MiXCR, one entry per CDR3 protein. Of about 680,000 distinct CDR3 sequences in the sample, 13% to 15% are singletons; the top ten hold just over 3.5%. The sequencing input was memory CD4+ T cells from blood. This clonotype was sampled from a female donor in good health, serving as a healthy control.

CDR3 loop: CASSLEGWDNQPQHF. CDR3 nucleotides: TGTGCCAGCAGTTTAGAGGGATGGGACAATCAGCCCCAGCATTTT. The chain couples TRBV27 to TRBJ1-5; the D is unclear. Germline V CDR1 and CDR2: MNHEY, SMNVEV (reference sequence). V gave up 2 bases and J gave up 3 bases, with 11 bases separating them. The CDR3 runs to 15 residues.